This entry features one TCR beta chain sequence. This entry comes from a study of blood T cell repertoires in COVID-19. From germline, CDR1 is LGHNA and CDR2 YNFKEQ. Trimming shortened V by 0 bases and J by 4 bases, and 7 bases separated the two germline ends. This CDR3 has 15 residues. Clones were sequenced by immunoSEQ multiplex PCR, and TCRdb holds only the in-frame ones, with some missing. This sample has some 110,000 clones; approximately 84% occur once, and the top ten carry 1.1% to 1.5%. The chain carries TRBV4-2 and TRBJ2-6; D not resolved. Sequenced sample: peripheral blood. The sequence was obtained from a man aged 35-49 years with acute or convalescent COVID-19. The CDR3, as DNA: TGTGCCAGCAGCCAAGAATATTTAGGGGCCAACGTCCTGACTTTC. Translation gives CASSQEYLGANVLTF.